A single sample is the source of the 19 T cell receptor beta chains below, sequenced in a study of shared clonotypes between healthy human individuals. Clones were read by immunoSEQ multiplex PCR, and TCRdb kept only the in-frame ones, dropping some. Among about 2.5 million clones listed, around 90% were seen once. Sample: naive CD4+ T cells from PBMCs. The subset: CD45RA+ positively selected. These receptors were taken from a man between 18 and 35 years old in good health. Some clones in this sample may be carry-over from other donors' samples.

This rearrangement joins TRBV6-5 to TRBJ2-5, with TRBD2 as a possible D gene (6 bases). Trimming cost V 7 bases and J 6 bases, with 15 bases left between them. From germline, CDR1 is MNHEY and CDR2 SVGAGI. The CDR3 totals 13 residues. The CDR3 protein is CASIGTGAKTQYF. CDR3 in DNA: TGTGCCAGCATTGGGACTGGTGCCAAGACCCAGTACTTC.

The CDR3 nucleotides are TGCGCCAGCAGCACCCAGGGACTAGCGAACAACTACGAGCAGTACTTC. Translated: CASSTQGLANNYEQYF. The chain employs TRBV5-1 and TRBJ2-7, with 10 bases that match TRBD2. This CDR3 is built from 16 residues. V dropped 4 bases and J dropped 3; count of bases not matched to a gene: 10. Germline-derived CDR1 and CDR2 are SGHRS and YFSETQ.

The rearrangement joins TRBV25-1 to TRBJ2-1, with 7 nucleotides matching TRBD1. This CDR3 contains 15 residues. Germline trimming cut 7 bases from V and 0 bases from J; bases unmatched to any gene: 6. The germline CDR1 and CDR2 sequences are MGHDK and SYGVNS. The CDR3 region is CASTSDRDSYNEQFF. As DNA, the CDR3 is TGTGCCAGCACCAGTGACAGGGACTCCTACAATGAGCAGTTCTTC.

This rearrangement joins TRBV11-2 to TRBJ2-2, with TRBD1 matching 10 bases. This CDR3 region has 14 residues. V was pared by 5 bases and J by 5 bases, with 2 bases of the junction left unmatched. CDR1 and CDR2 from the germline V gene are SGHAT and FQNNGV. CDR3 protein: CASSKDRGTGELFF. The CDR3 DNA reads as TGTGCCAGCAGCAAGGACAGGGGGACCGGGGAGCTGTTTTTT.

The rearrangement joins TRBV4-3 to TRBJ2-7; D gene uncertain. CDR1 LGHNA and CDR2 YSLEER come from the germline V gene. V dropped 1 base and J dropped 0 bases, with 10 bases sitting between them. The CDR3 length is 15 residues. The CDR3 coding sequence is TGCGCCAGCAGCCAAGGCCCTGCGAGCTCCTACGAGCAGTACTTC. This codes for CASSQGPASSYEQYF.

V usage is TRBV30 and J usage is TRBJ2-7, with TRBD1 identical over 10 bases. This CDR3 has 15 amino acids. CDR1 is GTSNPN, CDR2 SVGIG, per germline (reference sequence). Germline trimming cut 3 bases from V and 5 bases from J; bases unmatched to any gene: 10. DNA of the CDR3: TGTGCCTGGAGGGCACCGGGACAGGGGACGGACGAGCAGTACTTC. Amino acid sequence: CAWRAPGQGTDEQYF.

The J gene is TRBJ2-1, the V gene TRBV18; D may be TRBD2 (5 bases). Germline values: CDR1 KGHSH, CDR2 LQKENI. The CDR3 is 14 residues long. Trimming pared 5 bases from V and 5 bases from J, leaving 13 bases between. DNA of the CDR3: TGTGCCAGCTCAGCGGCTAATAGCGACAATGAGCAGTTCTTC. Translated: CASSAANSDNEQFF.

CDR3 loop: CASSPRRWSTGELFF. CDR3 DNA: TGTGCCAGCAGCCCTAGAAGATGGAGCACCGGGGAGCTGTTTTTT. The chain carries TRBV6-5 and TRBJ2-2; no definite D call. The CDR3 length is 15 residues. Per germline, CDR1 MNHEY and CDR2 SVGAGI. V lost 6 bases and J lost 4, with 15 bases in between.

J is TRBJ2-3 and V is TRBV7-6; D gene ambiguous. This CDR3 region has 13 residues. CDR1 is SGHVS, CDR2 FNYEAQ, per germline. V was clipped by 3 bases and J by 5 bases, with 9 bases between them. CDR3 sequence: CASSFGTRDTQYF. CDR3 sequence (DNA): TGTGCCAGCAGCTTCGGTACGCGAGATACGCAGTATTTT. The variable domain in full, completed from reference TRBV7-6 and TRBJ2-3, reads GAGVSQSPRYKVTKRGQDVALRCDPISGHVSLYWYRQALGQGPEFLTYFNYEAQQDKSGLPNDRFSAERPEGSISTLTIQRTEQRDSAMYRCASSFGTRDTQYFGPGTRLTVL.

J is TRBJ2-7 and V is TRBV20-1; TRBD1 might be the D (5 bases). The CDR3 sequence is 11 residues long. CDR1 DFQATT and CDR2 SNEGSKA come from the germline V gene (reference sequence). CDR3 region: CGKGSPYEQYF. CDR3 in DNA: TGCGGAAAGGGGTCCCCCTACGAGCAGTACTTC.

The chain employs TRBV4-1 and TRBJ1-2; D ambiguous. V was trimmed by 1 base and J by 3 bases, leaving 9 bases between them. The CDR3 consists of 14 residues. Germline CDR1 reads MGHRA; CDR2 reads YSYEKL. In DNA, the CDR3 is TGCGCCAGCAGCCAAGTTCCGGATCACTATGGCTACACCTTC. The encoded protein is CASSQVPDHYGYTF.

This chain uses TRBV30 with TRBJ1-2; D may be TRBD1 (5 bases). The CDR3 contains 12 residues. Germline CDR1 reads GTSNPN; CDR2 reads SVGIG (reference sequence). The CDR3 DNA sequence: TGTGCTCGATCGGGGCTGATCTATGGCTACACCTTC. Translating it yields CARSGLIYGYTF.

As for this clone: A much larger clone is a single base away; this may be a read error. This same CDR3 is encoded by further DNA sequences in the sample. V usage is TRBV6-5 and J usage is TRBJ2-7, with D possibly TRBD2 on 7 matching bases. Germline lookup yields CDR1 MNHEY and CDR2 SVGAGI. The CDR3 sequence is 15 residues long. This CDR3 is CASSYSGGGLYEQYF. The CDR3 region has the DNA TGTGCCAGTAGTTACTCTGGGGGGGGCTTATACGAGCAGTACTTC.

The rearrangement links TRBV6-5 to TRBJ1-2; D is perhaps TRBD1 (6 bases). Trimming left V 8 bases short and J 5 bases short, with 21 bases between. Germline assignment: CDR1 MNHEY and CDR2 SVGAGI. The CDR3 sequence is 15 residues long. The CDR3 coding sequence is TGTGCCAGCCGTCGTTCGGAGACAGGCCTTTATGGCTACACCTTC. Encoded protein: CASRRSETGLYGYTF.

V is TRBV18 and J is TRBJ2-4, with 8 nucleotides matching TRBD2. Germline CDR1 and CDR2: KGHSH and LQKENI. The trim removed 3 bases at V and 7 bases at J, leaving 8 bases unmatched. The CDR3 runs to 15 residues. The CDR3 bases are TGTGCCAGCTCACCGTCAAGCGGGAGAAACAACATTCAGTACTTC. Its protein is CASSPSSGRNNIQYF.

The chain uses TRBV25-1 and TRBJ2-1; 10 bases agree with TRBD1. Germline values: CDR1 MGHDK, CDR2 SYGVNS. The junction had 7 bases not matched to a gene; V was cut back by 8 bases and J by 3 bases. The CDR3 spans 15 residues. CDR3 DNA: TGTGCCAGCGAACCCGGGACAGGGGTCTACAATGAGCAGTTCTTC. Its protein product is CASEPGTGVYNEQFF.

The rearrangement links TRBV19 to TRBJ2-5; 8 nucleotides agree with TRBD1. This CDR3 has 16 residues. The germline V gene has CDR1 LNHDA and CDR2 SQIVND (reference sequence). The V segment lost 0 bases and the J segment 5 bases; nucleotides outside the gene matches: 8. This CDR3 is CASSIDNRGSIETQYF. The CDR3 nucleotides are TGTGCCAGTAGTATAGACAACAGGGGGTCTATTGAGACCCAGTACTTC.

The chain links TRBV28 to TRBJ1-2; D gene unclear. This CDR3 region has 15 residues. V was trimmed by 4 bases and J by 2 bases, leaving 14 bases between them. CDR1 and CDR2 (germline): MDHEN, SYDVKM. DNA of the CDR3: TGTGCCAGCAGTTCCCCGGAACCGGGGAACTATGGCTACACCTTC. Protein product: CASSSPEPGNYGYTF.

The J gene is TRBJ2-7, the V gene TRBV7-2, with a weak D call TRBD2 (6 bases). This CDR3 is 16 amino acids long. Trimming pared 1 base from V and 1 base from J, leaving 14 bases between. The germline CDR1 and CDR2 sequences are SGHTA and FQGNSA. The DNA for the CDR3 is TGTGCCAGCAGCTTAGTGCCGGGAGCTGTTTCCTACGAGCAGTACTTC. Its translation is CASSLVPGAVSYEQYF.